This TCR beta chain was documented in a study of cytomegalovirus exposure and HLA in healthy donors (dated by TCRdb to between 2016 and 2019). Background for the entire study: According to a later analysis, the 120 or so validation repertoires were produced on the same platform as the approximately 600 repertoires of the first cohort. The aim of the study was to test whether cataloging public T cell receptors could identify signatures of past pathogen exposure. A separate validation cohort of about 110 different subjects was used in addition to the roughly 720-subject first cohort. To predict cytomegalovirus infection status, the study brought together high-throughput TCR immunosequencing, statistical association of individual TCRs with disease status, and machine learning. General conclusions and limits of the study: While some public TCRs were present in many individuals, most TCR sequences turned up only very rarely across donors. The study listed 164 TCR beta chains as associated with cytomegalovirus. A few of the identified cytomegalovirus-associated TCR beta chains were confirmed in vitro to be specific for cytomegalovirus antigens. A later analysis found that TCRs clustered in the first cohort also tended to co-occur in the 120 validation repertoires, with about 94% of cluster scores above 0. The authors suggested that the approach could potentially be extended to other disease states and immunological phenotypes. A later analysis lacked HLA typing for the validation cohort, so it scored co-occurrence in that cohort across all 110 or so repertoires. The classifier was reported to diagnose cytomegalovirus status with high specificity and sensitivity in both the original cohort and the validation cohort.

Library preparation employed the immunoSEQ multiplex PCR assay. As for the authors' bioinformatics: To diagnose cytomegalovirus status from the catalog of TCR beta chain sequences, a statistical classification framework was built. TCRdb mirrors the immuneACCESS table, restricted to in-frame sequences. Some clones are absent from its copies; in checked studies, under half trace to an unresolved V gene, and the reason for the others is unknown. The V and J calls and clone size were taken over from that table, and D and trimming were inferred from the DNA. Counted in this sample were roughly 150,000 clones; approximately 81% of them appeared once. The top ten constitute about a tenth of the sample. To note about this clone: Its antigen is not yet known. Base quality data are lacking; no much larger clone is found one base away.

Separate from the approximately 690-subject first cohort, the validation cohort of roughly 120 subjects was the group to which the donors belonged. CDR1 MNHNS and CDR2 SASEGT are derived from the germline V gene. The CDR3 contains 15 residues, cysteine and phenylalanine counted. The CDR3 DNA has 45 bases and is translated from base 1. V is pared back by 6 bases and J by 1 base, with 15 bases lying between the germline termini. The origin of this receptor is a man aged 25 to 40 in good health and CMV-seropositive. The sample comprised PBMCs. This chain joins TRBV6-1 to TRBJ1-1, with TRBD1 as a weak D call on 6 bases. For the CDR3, the sequence is CASRPSWGQNTEAFF. The sequence in DNA is TGTGCCAGCAGGCCAAGTTGGGGACAGAACACTGAAGCTTTCTTT.